This T cell receptor beta chain stems from a study of blood T cell repertoires in COVID-19. J gave up 7 bases and V 3 bases, and 10 bases lay outside the gene matches. This CDR3 is built from 15 residues. Germline lookup yields CDR1 SNHLY and CDR2 FYNNEI. Libraries were prepared by immunoSEQ multiplex PCR; TCRdb keeps only in-frame clonotypes and omits some of them. The sample holds roughly 200,000 clones; approximately 85% are singletons and the top ten take 9.5% to 12%. The genes are TRBV2 and TRBJ2-5; 8 nucleotides line up with TRBD2. Sequencing used peripheral blood. The receptor was isolated from a human donor with active or convalescent COVID-19. The donor label of this sample is uncertain. DNA of the CDR3: TGTGCCAGCAGTGACTTCGGACTAGCTGGCGGGACCCAGTACTTC. Its protein is CASSDFGLAGGTQYF.